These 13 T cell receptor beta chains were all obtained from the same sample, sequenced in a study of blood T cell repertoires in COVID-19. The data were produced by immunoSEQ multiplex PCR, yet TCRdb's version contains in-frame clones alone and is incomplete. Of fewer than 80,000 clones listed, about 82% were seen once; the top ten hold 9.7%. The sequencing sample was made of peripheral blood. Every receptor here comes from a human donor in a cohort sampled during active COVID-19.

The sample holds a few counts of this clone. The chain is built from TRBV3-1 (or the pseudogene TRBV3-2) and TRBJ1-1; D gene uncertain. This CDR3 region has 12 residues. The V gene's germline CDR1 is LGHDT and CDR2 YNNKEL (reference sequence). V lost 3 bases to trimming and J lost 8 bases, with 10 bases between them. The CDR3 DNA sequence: TGTGCCAGCAGCCAGGCGGGCGGAGAAGCTTTCTTT. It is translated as CASSQAGGEAFF.

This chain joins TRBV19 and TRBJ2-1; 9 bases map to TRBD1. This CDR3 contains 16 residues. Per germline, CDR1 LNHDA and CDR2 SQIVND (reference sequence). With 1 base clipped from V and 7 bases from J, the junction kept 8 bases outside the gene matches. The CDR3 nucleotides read TGTGCCAGTAGTATAGCGGATGGGACAGGGTGGAATGAGCAGTTCTTC. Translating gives CASSIADGTGWNEQFF.

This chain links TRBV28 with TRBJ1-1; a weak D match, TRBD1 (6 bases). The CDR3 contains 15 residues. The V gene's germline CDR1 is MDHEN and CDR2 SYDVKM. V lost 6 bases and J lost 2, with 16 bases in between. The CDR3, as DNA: TGTGCCAGCAGCTCCGGGGGGCAGGGTAACACTGAAGCTTTCTTT. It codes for CASSSGGQGNTEAFF.

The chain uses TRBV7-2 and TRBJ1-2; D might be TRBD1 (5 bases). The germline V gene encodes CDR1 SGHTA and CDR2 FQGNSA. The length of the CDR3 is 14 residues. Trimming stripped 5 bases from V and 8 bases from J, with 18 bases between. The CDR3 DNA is TGTGCCAGCAGCCCCGGGGGGGGATCCCCCGGCTACACCTTC. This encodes CASSPGGGSPGYTF.

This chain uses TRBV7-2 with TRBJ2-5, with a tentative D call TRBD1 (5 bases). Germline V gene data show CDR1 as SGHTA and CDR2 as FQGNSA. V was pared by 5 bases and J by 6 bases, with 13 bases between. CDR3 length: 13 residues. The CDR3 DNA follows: TGTGCCAGCAGCGTGCCAGGGTTACAGACCCAGTACTTC. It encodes CASSVPGLQTQYF.

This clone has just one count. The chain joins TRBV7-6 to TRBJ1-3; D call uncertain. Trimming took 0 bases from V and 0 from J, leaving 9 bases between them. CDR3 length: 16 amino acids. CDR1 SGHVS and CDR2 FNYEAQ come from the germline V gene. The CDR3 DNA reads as TGTGCCAGCAGCTTAGCCTCGACACTCTCTGGAAACACCATATATTTT. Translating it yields CASSLASTLSGNTIYF.

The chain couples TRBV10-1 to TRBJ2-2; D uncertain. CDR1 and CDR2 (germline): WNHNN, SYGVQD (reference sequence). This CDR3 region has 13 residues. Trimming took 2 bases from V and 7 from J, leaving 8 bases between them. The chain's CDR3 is CASSESFGGELFF. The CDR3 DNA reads TGCGCCAGCAGTGAGAGCTTCGGCGGGGAGCTGTTTTTT.

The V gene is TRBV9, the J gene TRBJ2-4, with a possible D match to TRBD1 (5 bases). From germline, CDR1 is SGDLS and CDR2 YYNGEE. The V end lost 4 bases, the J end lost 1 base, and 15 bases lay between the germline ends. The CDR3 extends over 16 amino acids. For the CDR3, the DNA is TGTGCCAGCAGCCCTGTGTTGTGGGGCGCCAAAAACATTCAGTACTTC. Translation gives CASSPVLWGAKNIQYF. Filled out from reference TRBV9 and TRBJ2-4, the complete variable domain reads DSGVTQTPKHLITATGQRVTLRCSPRSGDLSVYWYQQSLDQGLQFLIQYYNGEERAKGNILERFSAQQFPDLHSELNLSSLELGDSALYFCASSPVLWGAKNIQYFGAGTRLSVL.

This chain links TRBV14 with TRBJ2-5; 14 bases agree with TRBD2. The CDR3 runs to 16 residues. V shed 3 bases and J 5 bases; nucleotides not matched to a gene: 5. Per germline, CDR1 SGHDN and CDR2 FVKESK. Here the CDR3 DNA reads TGTGCCAGCAGCCAGAGGGGACTAGCGGGAGTGGAGACCCAGTACTTC. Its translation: CASSQRGLAGVETQYF.

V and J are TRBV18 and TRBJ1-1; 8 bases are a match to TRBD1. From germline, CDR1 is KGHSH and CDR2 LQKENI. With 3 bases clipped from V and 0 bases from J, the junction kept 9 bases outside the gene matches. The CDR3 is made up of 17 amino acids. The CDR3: CASSPRGLMGMNTEAFF. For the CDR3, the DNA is TGTGCCAGCTCACCCAGGGGGCTCATGGGGATGAACACTGAAGCTTTCTTT.

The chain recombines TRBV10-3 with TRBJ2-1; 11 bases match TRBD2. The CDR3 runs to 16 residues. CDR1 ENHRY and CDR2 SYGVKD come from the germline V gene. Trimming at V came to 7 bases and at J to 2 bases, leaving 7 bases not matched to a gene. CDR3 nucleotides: TGTGCCATCAAAACCGGGACTAGCGGTACCTACAATGAGCAGTTCTTC. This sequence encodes CAIKTGTSGTYNEQFF.

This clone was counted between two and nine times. DNA for the CDR3: TGTGCCAGCAGTTCAGACAGAAATACGCAGTATTTT. It is translated as CASSSDRNTQYF. The J gene is TRBJ2-3, the V gene TRBV12-3 or TRBV12-4, with a possible D match to TRBD1 (5 bases). CDR3 size: 12 residues. Trimming pared 4 bases from V and 7 bases from J, leaving 9 bases between.

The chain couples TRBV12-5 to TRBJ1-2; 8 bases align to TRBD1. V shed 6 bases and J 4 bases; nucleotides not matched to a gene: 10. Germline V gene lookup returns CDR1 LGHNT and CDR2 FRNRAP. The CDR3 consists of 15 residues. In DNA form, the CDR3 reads TGTGCTAGTGGGAAATCAGGGGGCCTTGGCTATGGCTACACCTTC. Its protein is CASGKSGGLGYGYTF.